A selection of T cell receptor beta chains follows, all from one sample in a study of control samples from healthy donors and cancer patients. Profiling relied on immunoSEQ multiplex PCR, and the TCRdb table lists in-frame clones only, not all of them. This sample yields 82,000 or so clones, of which 90% to 95% are seen a single time; 4.5% to 5.5% belongs to the top ten. Sequencing was done on a sample of blood. These receptor sequences come from a woman between 18 and 29 years old in good health. The CDR3 runs from the conserved cysteine through the conserved F or W. Each record gives: J gene, D gene, V gene, clone size, CDR3 DNA, CDR3 protein. The D gene is left open where the match is weak. For some rows the clone size is stated as once, few or many, or as a class when expanded; others skip it.

TRBJ2-2 TRBD2 TRBV6-2/TRBV6-3 NA TGTGCCAGCAGTTCGCCGAGGACTAGCGGGGGGACCGGGGAGCTGTTTTTT CASSSPRTSGGTGELFF
TRBJ1-5 NA TRBV7-2 NA TGTGCCAGCAGCCTGATGGGTGCTCAGCCCCAGCATTTT CASSLMGAQPQHF
TRBJ2-7 NA TRBV28 NA TGTGCCAGCGGATCCGGGCCATACTACGAGCAGTACTTC CASGSGPYYEQYF
TRBJ2-5 TRBD1 TRBV27 NA TGTGCCAGCAGACCATGGGGTGGGACAGGGACCAACCAAGAGACCCAGTACTTC CASRPWGGTGTNQETQYF
TRBJ2-1 TRBD2 TRBV7-8 NA TGTGCCAGCAGCTTAGTAACGGGACTAGTTTTGGCTGAGCAGTTCTTC CASSLVTGLVLAEQFF
TRBJ2-5 TRBD1 TRBV28 once TGTGCCAGCAGTTTAGGGGGACAGGGAGGGGAGACCCAGTACTTC CASSLGGQGGETQYF
TRBJ1-6 NA TRBV3-1/TRBV3-2 NA TGTGCCAGCAGCCAAATGGCGGGGGCTCGGTCACCCCTCCACTTT CASSQMAGARSPLHF
TRBJ2-7 NA TRBV19 NA TGTGCCAGTAGTTTACAGGTCTCCTACGAGCAGTACTTC CASSLQVSYEQYF
TRBJ2-1 TRBD2 TRBV6-2/TRBV6-3 once TGTGCCAGCAGTTATGGCCAACTAGCGGGAGAAATCGGCTATGAGCAGTTCTTC CASSYGQLAGEIGYEQFF
TRBJ2-7 TRBD2 TRBV9 NA TGTGCCAGCAGCGTAGGATCAGCGGGGGCCTACGAGCAGTACTTC CASSVGSAGAYEQYF
TRBJ2-3 NA TRBV28 NA TGTGCCACGTACACCACAGATACGCAGTATTTT CATYTTDTQYF
TRBJ1-4 NA TRBV7-9 NA TGTGCCAGCAGCTCCCTTAGGTCGGCGGACGGAAGGAATGAAAAACTGTTTTTT CASSSLRSADGRNEKLFF
TRBJ2-5 TRBD1 TRBV7-3 NA TGTGCCAGCAGCACCGGGACAGGGCTGAAGGAGACCCAGTACTTC CASSTGTGLKETQYF
TRBJ2-3 NA TRBV24-1 NA TGTGCCACCAGTGATTTGAAGGCAGGCCATAGCACAGATACGCAGTATTTT CATSDLKAGHSTDTQYF
TRBJ1-5 NA TRBV9 NA TGTGCCAGCAGCGGAACAGCTAGCAATCAGCCCCAGCATTTT CASSGTASNQPQHF
TRBJ2-7 NA TRBV5-1 NA TGCGCCAGCAGCTTGGCCCGAGGACAGTCCGAGCAGTACTTC CASSLARGQSEQYF
TRBJ1-4 NA TRBV28 NA TGTGCCAGCAGCATGACAGCCGATGAAAAACTGTTTTTT CASSMTADEKLFF
TRBJ2-7 NA TRBV6-2/TRBV6-3 NA TGTGCCAGCAGTTACTCGATTCTAGGCGTCTCCTACGAGCAGTACTTC CASSYSILGVSYEQYF
TRBJ2-5 TRBD2 TRBV19 NA TGTGCCAGTAGGAATAGCGGGAGGTCTCAAGAGACCCAGTACTTC CASRNSGRSQETQYF
TRBJ2-7 TRBD2 TRBV10-1 few TGCGCCAGCAGTCGGGCCCTAGCGGGCTACGAGCAGTACTTC CASSRALAGYEQYF
TRBJ2-5 TRBD1 TRBV5-4 NA TGTGCCAGCAGCGCGACCCAGGGGGCTGTAGAGACCCAGTACTTC CASSATQGAVETQYF
TRBJ1-1 NA TRBV19 NA TGTGCCAGTAGTCTACAGGAAAACACTGAAGCTTTCTTT CASSLQENTEAFF
TRBJ2-1 TRBD2 TRBV5-4 NA TGTGCCAGCAGCACAGGGACTAGCGGACTCTACAATGAGCAGTTCTTC CASSTGTSGLYNEQFF
TRBJ2-7 NA TRBV21-1 NA TGTGCCAGCAGCATTTACTACAACAACCTCTACGAGCAGTACTTC CASSIYYNNLYEQYF
TRBJ1-3 NA TRBV6-5 once TGTGCCAGCAAGATGCGGTCCTCTGGAAACACCATATATTTT CASKMRSSGNTIYF
TRBJ1-6 NA TRBV28 NA TGTGCCAGCAGTTTATACCGGGACATATTGTCACCCCTCCACTTT CASSLYRDILSPLHF
TRBJ2-1 TRBD1 TRBV19 NA TGTGCCAGTAGTAAGGGGACAGGGTGGGGCAATGAGCAGTTCTTC CASSKGTGWGNEQFF
TRBJ1-6 NA TRBV24-1 NA TGTGCCACCAGAGAGGGCCACAATTCACCCCTCCACTTT CATREGHNSPLHF
TRBJ1-5 TRBD1 TRBV24-1 NA TGTGCCACCAGTGAGCGACAGGGCGATAATCAGCCCCAGCATTTT CATSERQGDNQPQHF
TRBJ1-1 NA TRBV6-5 NA TGTGCCACCCAAGCGCGAGCAGTCGTCAGGACTGAAGCTTTCTTT CATQARAVVRTEAFF
TRBJ1-3 NA TRBV15 NA TGTGCCACCAGCAGAGAGGTGCCTGGAAACACCATATATTTT CATSREVPGNTIYF
TRBJ1-1 NA TRBV6-2/TRBV6-3 NA TGTGCCAGCAGTTACCGGACGGCTCCTGAAGCTTTCTTT CASSYRTAPEAFF